The 30 T cell receptor beta chains below all came from one sample that was sequenced in a study of cytomegalovirus exposure and HLA in healthy donors. 60 Vbeta and 13 Jbeta primers were used in PCR. Clones were sequenced by immunoSEQ multiplex PCR, and TCRdb holds only the in-frame ones, with some missing. The sample includes about 77,000 clones. The sample comprised PBMCs. The receptors here all came from a middle-aged man in good health and CMV-seropositive.

J is TRBJ2-7 and V is TRBV5-1; TRBD1 might be the D (6 bases). V shed 2 bases and J shed 0 bases, with 9 bases lying between them. Per germline, CDR1 SGHRS and CDR2 YFSETQ. This CDR3 comprises 14 residues. The DNA of the CDR3 is TGCGCCAGCAGCTTCGACAGGAGCTCCTACGAGCAGTACTTC. Encoded protein: CASSFDRSSYEQYF.

The V call is TRBV19, the J call TRBJ1-2; 10 bases are shared with TRBD1. Germline CDR1 is LNHDA and CDR2 is SQIVND (reference sequence). The trim removed 7 bases at V and 1 base at J, leaving 6 bases unmatched. This CDR3 region has 15 residues. The CDR3: CASTPGTGVNYGYTF. The CDR3 bases are TGTGCCAGTACTCCCGGGACAGGGGTTAACTATGGCTACACCTTC.

The rearrangement uses TRBV29-1 and TRBJ2-6, with D maybe TRBD2 (7 bases). Trimming removed 4 bases at V and 11 bases at J, with 15 bases between. The CDR3 totals 13 residues. CDR1 and CDR2 (germline): SQVTM, ANQGSEA. This chain's CDR3 is CSVVKGGTDVLTF. CDR3 DNA: TGCAGCGTTGTAAAGGGGGGGACTGACGTCCTGACTTTC.

This chain joins TRBV2 and TRBJ1-3; D perhaps matches TRBD1 (5 bases). CDR3 length equals 14 residues. CDR1 and CDR2 from the germline V gene are SNHLY and FYNNEI. The V gene lost 5 bases and the J gene lost 0 bases, with 8 bases spanning the gap. The CDR3 DNA reads TGTGCCAGCAGTCCAGGGCGCTCTGGAAACACCATATATTTT. Encoded protein: CASSPGRSGNTIYF.

V gene TRBV6-6 combines with J gene TRBJ2-3, with 8 bases that match TRBD2. After removal of 2 bases from V and 6 bases from J, the junction contained 4 bases not matched to a gene. The length of the CDR3 is 14 residues. Germline-derived CDR1 and CDR2 are MNHNY and SVGAGI (reference sequence). The CDR3, as DNA: TGTGCCAGCAGTTACGGGGTAGCGGGGGATACGCAGTATTTT. Translating it yields CASSYGVAGDTQYF.

CDR3 DNA sequence: TGTGCCAGCAGTTACGGTCAAGAGACCCAGTACTTC. It yields the protein CASSYGQETQYF. V gene TRBV6-9 combines with J gene TRBJ2-5; D is undetermined. Deletions cut 3 bases from V and 2 bases from J, with 4 bases between. This CDR3 spans 12 amino acids. Germline V lookup: CDR1 MNHGY, CDR2 SVAAGI.

The rearrangement links TRBV2 to TRBJ1-2; TRBD1 is a possible D gene (6 bases). Per the germline V gene, CDR1 is SNHLY and CDR2 is FYNNEI. Trimming removed 5 bases at V and 6 bases at J, with 22 bases between. The CDR3 is made up of 16 amino acids. CDR3 protein: CASSFAFGTRENGYTF. DNA for the CDR3: TGTGCCAGCAGTTTTGCCTTCGGGACACGGGAAAATGGCTACACCTTC.

The V and J genes are TRBV11-2 and TRBJ1-2, with 8 bases identical to TRBD1. The CDR3 has 15 amino acids. The J segment lost 4 bases and the V segment lost 5 bases, leaving 9 bases of the junction unmatched. Looked up from germline, CDR1 is SGHAT and CDR2 is FQNNGV. The CDR3 reads CASSPTDRGFYGYTF. In DNA form, the CDR3 reads TGTGCCAGCAGCCCAACCGACAGGGGTTTCTATGGCTACACCTTC.

The rearrangement links TRBV4-2 to TRBJ2-7, with D possibly being TRBD2 (5 bases). Germline V lookup: CDR1 LGHNA, CDR2 YNFKEQ. The V end lost 0 bases, the J end lost 1 base, and 13 bases lay between the germline ends. This CDR3 has 16 residues. CDR3 nucleotides: TGTGCCAGCAGCCAAGATCCGGGAAGCAGATCCTACGAGCAGTACTTC. It yields the protein CASSQDPGSRSYEQYF.

This chain connects TRBV5-1 to TRBJ2-7; 14 bases map to TRBD2. This CDR3 region has 14 residues. Germline assignment: CDR1 SGHRS and CDR2 YFSETQ. Germline trimming cut 3 bases from V and 6 bases from J; bases unmatched to any gene: 2. CDR3 region: CASSSTSGRGEQYF. The CDR3 nucleotides are TGCGCCAGCAGCTCGACTAGCGGGAGGGGCGAGCAGTACTTC.

As concerns this clone: One junction end disagrees with the germline gene, perhaps due to a read error. The V gene is TRBV5-1, the J gene TRBJ2-7; 7 bases fit TRBD2. The CDR3 contains 12 residues. Germline CDR1 and CDR2: SGHRS and YFSETQ. This chain's CDR3 is CASSSTGEGGMF. CDR3 sequence (DNA): TGCGCCAGCAGCTCGACCGGAGAGGGAGGGATGTTC.

This chain links TRBV5-4 with TRBJ2-2; TRBD1 matches 8 bases. Germline V gene data show CDR1 as SGHNT and CDR2 as YYREEE (reference sequence). This CDR3 is 15 amino acids long. The ends lost 4 bases at V and 2 bases at J; junction bases unmatched: 4. The CDR3 DNA is TGTGCCAGCAGCCTGGGACAGGTTAACACCGGGGAGCTGTTTTTT. Amino acid sequence: CASSLGQVNTGELFF.

On this clone itself: Other nucleotide sequences in the sample specify the same CDR3. V and J are TRBV5-1 and TRBJ1-1, with D possibly being TRBD1 (5 bases). The CDR3 sequence is 14 residues long. V lost 1 base, J lost 2 bases, and 9 bases lay in between. CDR1 is SGHRS and CDR2 is YFSETQ in the germline V gene. CDR3 sequence reads: CASSLLQGNTEAFF. The CDR3 DNA is TGCGCCAGCAGCTTGTTGCAGGGAAACACTGAAGCTTTCTTT. Using reference TRBV5-1 and TRBJ1-1 for the parts outside the CDR3, the full variable domain is KAGVTQTPRYLIKTRGQQVTLSCSPISGHRSVSWYQQTPGQGLQFLFEYFSETQRNKGNFPGRFSGRQFSNSRSEMNVSTLELGDSALYLCASSLLQGNTEAFFGQGTRLTVV.

V is TRBV28 and J is TRBJ1-1, with D uncertain. From germline, CDR1 is MDHEN and CDR2 SYDVKM. The CDR3 length is 12 residues. V was clipped by 8 bases and J by 4 bases, with 11 bases between them. CDR3 coding DNA: TGTGCCAGCGGACTTTCGGCCACTGAAGCTTTCTTT. Amino acids: CASGLSATEAFF.

The chain uses TRBV19 and TRBJ2-2; D is possibly TRBD2 (5 bases). The length of the CDR3 is 16 residues. Trimming took off 8 bases at V and 1 base at J, with 17 bases between the two ends. In germline, CDR1 is LNHDA, CDR2 SQIVND (reference sequence). In DNA form, the CDR3 reads TGTGCCAGTCATCCCGGAGGAGGAGAGAACACCGGGGAGCTGTTTTTT. The encoded protein is CASHPGGGENTGELFF. Full variable domain (outside the CDR3, taken from reference TRBV19 and TRBJ2-2): DGGITQSPKYLFRKEGQNVTLSCEQNLNHDAMYWYRQDPGQGLRLIYYSQIVNDFQKGDIAEGYSVSREKKESFPLTVTSAQKNPTAFYLCASHPGGGENTGELFFGEGSRLTVL.

This chain joins TRBV6-1 and TRBJ2-5; TRBD2 might be the D (5 bases). Germline V CDR1 and CDR2: MNHNS, SASEGT. The CDR3 spans 12 residues. Trimming left V 10 bases short and J 3 bases short, with 12 bases between. CDR3 in amino acids: CATRERKETQYF. The CDR3 DNA reads as TGTGCCACCCGGGAAAGAAAAGAGACCCAGTACTTC.

The V call is TRBV2, the J call TRBJ2-5; the match to TRBD1 covers 8 bases. This CDR3 spans 16 amino acids. The germline gives CDR1 SNHLY, CDR2 FYNNEI. The trim removed 3 bases at V and 4 bases at J, leaving 10 bases unmatched. The CDR3 reads CASSEESQGARETQYF. The CDR3 DNA reads TGTGCCAGCAGTGAGGAGTCGCAGGGGGCAAGAGAGACCCAGTACTTC.

This sequence joins TRBV19 and TRBJ1-1; D may be TRBD1 (5 bases). Trimming cost V 5 bases and J 7 bases, with 14 bases left between them. This CDR3 has 13 amino acids. From germline, CDR1 is LNHDA and CDR2 SQIVND (reference sequence). The CDR3 bases are TGTGCCAGTAGTCCCGGGACTCCTGGTGAAGCTTTCTTT. It specifies CASSPGTPGEAFF.

This sequence joins TRBV5-5 and TRBJ1-4; D possibly corresponds to TRBD1 (5 bases). The V gene's germline CDR1 is SGHKS and CDR2 YYEKEE (reference sequence). The germline V and J ends were trimmed by 2 bases and 14 bases, with 13 bases remaining between them. This CDR3 is 12 amino acids long. The CDR3 DNA reads as TGTGCCAGCAGCTTAGAAGGGGAGGCTCTGTTTTTT. It encodes CASSLEGEALFF.

This chain links TRBV6-5 with TRBJ2-1, with 12 nucleotides matching TRBD2. The J segment lost 4 bases and the V segment lost 4 bases, leaving 5 bases of the junction unmatched. Germline assignment: CDR1 MNHEY and CDR2 SVGAGI. The length of the CDR3 is 16 residues. CDR3: CASSSSGGAGYNEQFF. CDR3 DNA: TGTGCCAGCAGTTCTAGCGGGGGGGCAGGGTACAATGAGCAGTTCTTC.

The chain uses TRBV6-1 and TRBJ2-7; D perhaps matches TRBD1 (7 bases). The length of the CDR3 is 18 residues. Germline V gives CDR1 MNHNS, CDR2 SASEGT. V shed 1 base and J shed 2 bases, with 21 bases lying between them. In nucleotides, the CDR3 is TGTGCCAGCAGTGAAGGATGGGAGACAGGGTGGACTACCTACGAGCAGTACTTC. Encoded protein: CASSEGWETGWTTYEQYF.

This chain's CDR3 is CASSLEYGSYEQYF. CDR3 DNA sequence: TGCGCCAGCAGCTTGGAATACGGCTCCTACGAGCAGTACTTC. The chain uses TRBV5-1 and TRBJ2-7, with D hard to call. Looked up from germline, CDR1 is SGHRS and CDR2 is YFSETQ. The CDR3 loop spans 14 amino acids. V lost 0 bases and J lost 0, with 7 bases in between.

The J gene is TRBJ2-1, the V gene TRBV9, with a tentative D call TRBD2 (6 bases). The CDR3 has 15 residues. CDR1 and CDR2 (germline): SGDLS, YYNGEE. V shed 1 base and J shed 0 bases, with 8 bases lying between them. The CDR3 DNA reads TGTGCCAGCAGCGTATCGGGGGTCTCCTACAATGAGCAGTTCTTC. This sequence encodes CASSVSGVSYNEQFF.

V usage is TRBV5-6 and J usage is TRBJ2-7; TRBD1 matches at 9 bases. The CDR3 is 17 amino acids. V was pared by 6 bases and J by 7 bases, with 20 bases of the junction left unmatched. CDR1 and CDR2 (germline): SGHDT, YYEEEE. CDR3 coding DNA: TGTGCCAGCACCACTTGGGGACAGGGTGGCGGGGCGGAGGAGCAGTACGTC. It encodes CASTTWGQGGGAEEQYV.

The genes are TRBV4-1 and TRBJ2-6; unclear D gene. The CDR3 loop spans 18 amino acids. The ends were cut back, 0 bases at V and 1 base at J, with 13 bases in the middle. The germline gives CDR1 MGHRA, CDR2 YSYEKL. The CDR3 nucleotides are TGCGCCAGCAGCCAAGATCGAATCGGGTCATCTGGGGCCAACGTCCTGACTTTC. Protein sequence: CASSQDRIGSSGANVLTF.

The rearrangement joins TRBV9 to TRBJ2-1; possibly TRBD1 for D (5 bases). The CDR3 runs to 16 residues. The V end lost 0 bases, the J end lost 7 bases, and 17 bases lay between the germline ends. Germline CDR1 and CDR2: SGDLS and YYNGEE. This chain's CDR3 is CASSVGGASVGNEQFF. Here the CDR3 DNA reads TGTGCCAGCAGCGTAGGGGGCGCAAGCGTGGGGAATGAGCAGTTCTTC.

The chain joins TRBV2 to TRBJ1-1; the D gene is possibly TRBD1 (6 bases). V was shortened by 6 bases and J by 1 base, with 12 bases between the two germline ends. The CDR3 totals 14 residues. Germline values: CDR1 SNHLY, CDR2 FYNNEI. This chain's CDR3 is CASSLDRTNTEAFF. Here the CDR3 DNA reads TGTGCCAGCAGCCTTGACAGGACGAACACTGAAGCTTTCTTT. The full variable domain, its missing parts supplied by reference TRBV2 and TRBJ1-1, is EPEVTQTPSHQVTQMGQEVILRCVPISNHLYFYWYRQILGQKVEFLVSFYNNEISEKSEIFDDQFSVERPDGSNFTLKIRSTKLEDSAMYFCASSLDRTNTEAFFGQGTRLTVV.

This rearrangement joins TRBV9 to TRBJ1-1; D gene unclear. The germline CDR1 and CDR2 sequences are SGDLS and YYNGEE. The CDR3 has 13 residues. V lost 0 bases and J lost 10, with 13 bases in between. CDR3 sequence (DNA): TGTGCCAGCAGCGTAGGAGGGTCAGGTGGAGCTTTCTTT. Protein sequence: CASSVGGSGGAFF.

This sequence joins TRBV7-9 and TRBJ2-5; 11 nucleotides line up with TRBD1. Germline CDR1 and CDR2: SEHNR and FQNEAQ (reference sequence). Trimming cost V 5 bases and J 2 bases; bases outside gene matches: 13. The CDR3 loop spans 18 amino acids. The CDR3 protein is CASSLGGSGTGGQETQYF. The CDR3 nucleotides read TGTGCCAGCAGCCTAGGGGGTTCCGGGACAGGGGGACAAGAGACCCAGTACTTC.

The chain is built from TRBV6-5 and TRBJ2-7; tentatively, D is TRBD2 (6 bases). The CDR3 is 13 residues long. Per the germline V gene, CDR1 is MNHEY and CDR2 is SVGAGI. Trimming stripped 6 bases from V and 3 bases from J, with 12 bases between. CDR3 region: CASSPTRGYEQYF. CDR3 nucleotides: TGTGCCAGCAGCCCGACTAGAGGCTACGAGCAGTACTTC.